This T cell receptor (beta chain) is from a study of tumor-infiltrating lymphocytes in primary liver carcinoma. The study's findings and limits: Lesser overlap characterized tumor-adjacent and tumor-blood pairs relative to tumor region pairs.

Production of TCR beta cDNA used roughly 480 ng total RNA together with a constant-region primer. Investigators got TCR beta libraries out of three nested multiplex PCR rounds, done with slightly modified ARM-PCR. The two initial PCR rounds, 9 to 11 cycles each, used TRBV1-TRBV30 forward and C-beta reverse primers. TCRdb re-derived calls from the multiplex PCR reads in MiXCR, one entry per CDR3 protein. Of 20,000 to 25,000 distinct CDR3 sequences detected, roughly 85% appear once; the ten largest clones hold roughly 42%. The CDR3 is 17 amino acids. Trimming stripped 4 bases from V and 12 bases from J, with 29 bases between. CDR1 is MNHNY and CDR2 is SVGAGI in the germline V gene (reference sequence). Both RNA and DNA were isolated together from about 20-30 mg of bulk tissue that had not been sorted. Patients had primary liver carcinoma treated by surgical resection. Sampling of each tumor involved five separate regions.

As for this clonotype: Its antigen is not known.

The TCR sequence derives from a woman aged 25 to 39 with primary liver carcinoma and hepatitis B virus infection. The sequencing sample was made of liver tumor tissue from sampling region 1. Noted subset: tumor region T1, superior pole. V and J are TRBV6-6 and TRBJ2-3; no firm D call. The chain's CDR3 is CASSSTLDRLGQIGQYF. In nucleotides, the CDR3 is TGTGCCAGCAGTTCCACCTTAGACCGGTTAGGCCAGATAGGTCAGTATTTT.